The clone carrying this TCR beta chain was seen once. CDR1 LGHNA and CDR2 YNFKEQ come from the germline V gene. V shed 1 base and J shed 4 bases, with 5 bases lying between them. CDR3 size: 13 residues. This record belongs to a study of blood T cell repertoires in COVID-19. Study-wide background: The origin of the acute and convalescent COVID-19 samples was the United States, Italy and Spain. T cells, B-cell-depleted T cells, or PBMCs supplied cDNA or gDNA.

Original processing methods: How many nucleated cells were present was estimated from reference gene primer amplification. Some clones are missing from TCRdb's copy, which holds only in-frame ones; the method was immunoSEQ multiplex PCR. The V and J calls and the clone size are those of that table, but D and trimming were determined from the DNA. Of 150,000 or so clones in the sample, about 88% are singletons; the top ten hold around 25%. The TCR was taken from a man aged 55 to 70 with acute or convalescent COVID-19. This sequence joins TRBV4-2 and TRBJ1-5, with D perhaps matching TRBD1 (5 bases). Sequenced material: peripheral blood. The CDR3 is CASSQAGNQPQHF. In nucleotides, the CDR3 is TGTGCCAGCAGCCAAGCAGGGAATCAGCCCCAGCATTTT.